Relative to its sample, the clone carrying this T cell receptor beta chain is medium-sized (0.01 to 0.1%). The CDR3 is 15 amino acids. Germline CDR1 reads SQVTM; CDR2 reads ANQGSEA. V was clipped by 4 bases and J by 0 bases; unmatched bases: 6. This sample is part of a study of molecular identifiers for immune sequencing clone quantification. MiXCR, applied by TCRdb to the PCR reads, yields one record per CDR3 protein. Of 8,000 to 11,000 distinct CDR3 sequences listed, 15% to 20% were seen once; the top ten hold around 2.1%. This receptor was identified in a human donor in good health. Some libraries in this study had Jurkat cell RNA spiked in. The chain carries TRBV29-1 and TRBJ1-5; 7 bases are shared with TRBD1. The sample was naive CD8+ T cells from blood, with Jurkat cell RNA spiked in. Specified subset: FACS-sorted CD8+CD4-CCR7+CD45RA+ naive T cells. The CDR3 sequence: CSVGTGEHSNQPQHF. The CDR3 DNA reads TGCAGCGTTGGGACAGGAGAACATAGCAATCAGCCCCAGCATTTT.